The sequence of this TCR beta chain was determined in a study of blood T cell repertoires in COVID-19. Repertoires were generated with immunoSEQ multiplex PCR, while TCRdb's copy carries only in-frame clones and drops some. The table records approximately 160,000 clones, 90% of them present only once. This CDR3 contains 16 residues. J lost 5 bases, V lost 1 base, and 6 bases had no gene match. CDR1 SGHRS and CDR2 YFSETQ come from the germline V gene. This chain joins TRBV5-1 and TRBJ1-1, with 12 bases that match TRBD1. The clonotype was recovered from a man between 60 and 75 years old with active or convalescent COVID-19. Source material: peripheral blood. DNA for the CDR3: TGCGCCAGCAGCTTGACGGGACAGGGGGCGCGTACTGAAGCTTTCTTT. Translated: CASSLTGQGARTEAFF.